Included here is one T cell receptor beta chain sequence, with context. Specified time point: peripheral blood 6 weeks after treatment start. The data were obtained in a study of PD-L1 blockade in urothelial cancer. Study-wide background: When patients started atezolizumab in about 2014, it was given at 1,200 mg intravenously every 3 weeks. Male sex and bladder-origin urothelial cancer were recorded for about 90% of the roughly 30 patients. It was at 3 weeks (second dose) and 6 weeks after treatment start that blood was analyzed.

V was clipped by 4 bases and J by 0 bases; unmatched bases: 5. Germline V lookup: CDR1 GTSNPN, CDR2 SVGIG (reference sequence). The CDR3 length is 16 residues. Produced via immunoSEQ multiplex PCR; TCRdb's table is partial and in-frame only. Of 100,000 to 150,000 clones listed, 86% are singletons. The sequencing used PBMCs, collected around atezolizumab (anti-PD-L1) treatment. This rearrangement joins TRBV30 to TRBJ2-1, with TRBD2 matching 11 bases. This TCR was recovered from a man aged 45-60 years with urothelial cancer. This CDR3 reads CAWTSGRPSSYNEQFF. CDR3 in DNA: TGTGCCTGGACTAGCGGGAGGCCGAGCTCCTACAATGAGCAGTTCTTC.